The present entry profiles one T cell receptor beta chain with its context. This sample was taken from a study of blood T cell repertoires in COVID-19. About the research overall: Whether acute or convalescent, the COVID-19 samples came from the United States, Italy and Spain. Sample material is recorded as cDNA or gDNA derived from T cells, B-cell-depleted T cells, or PBMCs.

In the authors' methods: Estimates of nucleated cell counts were drawn from the amplification of reference gene primers. The table came from immunoSEQ multiplex PCR; TCRdb's copy has only in-frame clones and leaves some out. V and J calls and clone size are as listed in that table; D and trimming were resolved from the DNA. The table records about 190,000 clones, roughly 87% of them present only once. Germline V CDR1 and CDR2: ENHRY, SYGVKD. This CDR3 contains 12 residues. V was clipped by 6 bases and J by 9 bases, with 12 bases between them. The chain carries TRBV10-3 and TRBJ2-4; D might be TRBD2 (5 bases). This receptor was obtained from a woman aged 40 to 50 with acute or convalescent COVID-19. The sample taken for sequencing was peripheral blood. The CDR3 spells CAISGDLSIQYF. The CDR3 coding sequence is TGTGCCATCAGCGGGGATTTGTCCATTCAGTACTTC.